The present T cell receptor (beta chain) was sequenced within a study of cytomegalovirus exposure and HLA in healthy donors. Study as a whole: An earlier analysis identified 117 million unique TCR beta sequences in about 170 million T cells.

Study-wide results and limits: Common viral pathogens were later found to be apparently linked to several of the most significant clusters. TCR beta V segments were, for the most part, productive about 87% or about 30% of the time in an earlier analysis.

This PCR relied on a set of 60 Vbeta primers and 13 Jbeta primers. Some clones are missing from TCRdb's copy, which holds only in-frame ones; the method was immunoSEQ multiplex PCR. The sample holds fewer than 120,000 clones, around 86% seen once. This clone was recorded a few times. Its antigen is not known. Trimming left V 4 bases short and J 0 bases short, with 19 bases between. The CDR3 is 17 amino acids. From germline, CDR1 is SGDLS and CDR2 YYNGEE. Sample: PBMCs. The genes are TRBV9 and TRBJ2-5, with D tentatively TRBD2 (5 bases). The origin of this receptor is a man aged 35-49 years in good health and CMV-seronegative. As DNA, the CDR3 is TGTGCCAGCAGCCCCCGGGCGGACTCCCGGTACCAAGAGACCCAGTACTTC. Translation gives CASSPRADSRYQETQYF.